These T cell receptor beta chains were read from a single sample in a study of cytomegalovirus exposure and HLA in healthy donors. Measured with immunoSEQ multiplex PCR; TCRdb has only the in-frame clones, and not every one. Among approximately 150,000 clones listed, approximately 81% were seen once. The sample was PBMCs. Receptors were obtained from a woman between 25 and 40 years old in good health and CMV-seropositive. The CDR3 runs from the conserved cysteine through the conserved F or W. The D gene is left open where the match is weak. Rows may omit the clone size; those that give it use once, few, many or a size class.

TRBV7-3	TRBJ2-5	few	.	CASSQGHQETQYF	TGTGCCAGCTCACAGGGTCATCAAGAGACCCAGTACTTC
TRBV7-9	TRBJ2-5	.	.	CASSLLNGISTLYF	TGTGCCAGCAGCTTACTTAACGGGATCTCGACCCTGTACTTC
TRBV7-9	TRBJ2-7	.	.	CASSPDSTYEQYF	TGTGCCAGCAGCCCGGACAGCACCTACGAGCAGTACTTC
TRBV27	TRBJ2-5	.	.	CASSLSAPTPGVETQYF	TGTGCCAGCAGTTTATCGGCCCCCACCCCAGGGGTAGAGACCCAGTACTTC
TRBV7-6	TRBJ2-2	.	.	CASSRGAAGELFF	TGTGCCAGCAGCCGCGGTGCGGCCGGGGAGCTGTTTTTT
TRBV2	TRBJ2-2	.	.	CASSGQIYTGELFF	TGTGCCAGCAGTGGACAGATTTACACCGGGGAGCTGTTTTTT
TRBV27	TRBJ1-1	.	TRBD1	CASSLRDRVTEAFF	TGTGCCAGCAGTCTCCGGGACAGGGTAACTGAAGCTTTCTTT
TRBV5-5	TRBJ2-6	.	.	CASSRGSGANVLTF	TGTGCCAGCAGCAGGGGCTCTGGGGCCAACGTCCTGACTTTC
TRBV6-5	TRBJ2-7	.	.	CASSYSIMGHEQYF	TGTGCCAGCAGTTACTCGATCATGGGCCACGAGCAGTACTTC
TRBV4-2	TRBJ2-7	.	.	CASSQDRSGNLHEQYF	TGTGCCAGCAGCCAAGATCGGTCAGGGAACTTACACGAGCAGTACTTC
TRBV5-1	TRBJ1-1	.	TRBD1	CASSWDRGNTEAFF	TGCGCCAGCAGCTGGGACAGGGGGAACACTGAAGCTTTCTTT
TRBV15	TRBJ2-3	.	TRBD2	CATRSSLSGGASDTQYF	TGTGCCACCAGGAGTAGTCTTAGCGGGGGGGCGTCAGATACGCAGTATTTT
TRBV7-2	TRBJ2-5	.	TRBD1	CASSFNRGETQYF	TGTGCCAGCAGCTTTAACAGGGGAGAGACCCAGTACTTC
TRBV19	TRBJ1-2	.	TRBD1	CASSTPTGRGYTF	TGTGCCAGTAGTACCCCGACAGGGAGAGGCTACACCTTC
TRBV5-1	TRBJ1-1	.	.	CASSFRDSTEAFF	TGCGCCAGCAGCTTTCGGGATAGCACTGAAGCTTTCTTT
TRBV2	TRBJ2-7	.	TRBD2	CASSEGRGAYEQYF	TGTGCCAGCAGTGAGGGGCGGGGGGCCTACGAGCAGTACTTC
TRBV27	TRBJ2-1	.	TRBD2	CASSLTSGGVYNEQFF	TGTGCCAGCAGTCTCACTAGCGGGGGGGTCTACAATGAGCAGTTCTTC
TRBV6-1	TRBJ1-5	.	.	CASALQGGNQPQHF	TGTGCCAGCGCCCTACAGGGAGGCAATCAGCCCCAGCATTTT
TRBV29-1	TRBJ1-2	.	TRBD1	CSALQGARGYTF	TGCAGCGCCCTACAGGGGGCGAGGGGCTACACCTTC
TRBV5-1	TRBJ1-2	.	TRBD1	CASSWRQGRGYGYTF	TGCGCCAGCAGCTGGCGACAGGGTCGTGGCTATGGCTACACCTTC
TRBV5-6	TRBJ2-6	.	TRBD1	CASSPGTGTGANVLTF	TGTGCCAGCAGCCCCGGGACAGGGACTGGGGCCAACGTCCTGACTTTC
TRBV11-3	TRBJ2-4	.	.	CASSLTGRGNIQYF	TGTGCCAGCAGTCTGACAGGCCGAGGGAACATTCAGTACTTC
TRBV2	TRBJ2-1	.	.	CASTLGRNTDEQFF	TGTGCCAGCACCTTGGGCAGAAACACGGATGAGCAGTTCTTC
TRBV4-2	TRBJ2-5	.	TRBD1	CASSQNAGQGLAETQYF	TGTGCCAGCAGCCAAAATGCGGGACAGGGGTTGGCGGAGACCCAGTACTTC
TRBV5-6	TRBJ1-6	.	.	CASSQAPSSYNSPLHF	TGTGCCAGCAGCCAGGCCCCGAGCTCCTATAATTCACCCCTCCACTTT
TRBV6-5	TRBJ1-1	.	.	CASSYSTGAEAFF	TGTGCCAGCAGTTACTCGACGGGGGCTGAAGCTTTCTTT
TRBV19	TRBJ1-5	.	.	CASSVRDTNQPQHF	TGTGCCAGTAGTGTCCGGGACACCAATCAGCCCCAGCATTTT
TRBV6-5	TRBJ2-3	.	TRBD1	CASSLGGLGDTQYF	TGTGCCAGCAGTTTAGGGGGCCTTGGAGATACGCAGTATTTT
TRBV7-9	TRBJ1-2	.	.	CASSRTGGYTF	TGTGCCAGCAGCCGCACAGGGGGCTACACCTTC
TRBV28	TRBJ2-7	once	.	CASSLLDNGAYEQYF	TGTGCCAGCAGTTTATTGGACAATGGGGCCTACGAGCAGTACTTC
TRBV7-3	TRBJ1-1	.	.	CASSLLANTEAFF	TGTGCCAGCAGCTTATTAGCGAACACTGAAGCTTTCTTT
TRBV7-5	TRBJ1-5	.	.	CARSARSRGQPQHF	TGTGCCAGAAGCGCACGATCCAGGGGTCAGCCCCAGCATTTT
TRBV7-2	TRBJ2-3	.	TRBD1	CASSSWRDRGLNTQYF	TGTGCCAGCAGCTCCTGGCGGGACAGGGGGCTTAATACGCAGTATTTT
TRBV5-6	TRBJ1-2	.	.	CASSVTSNYGYTF	TGTGCCAGCAGCGTGACTTCGAACTATGGCTACACCTTC
TRBV11-2	TRBJ2-1	.	TRBD2	CASSLTAGGMYEQFF	TGTGCCAGCAGCCTTACAGCGGGGGGTATGTATGAGCAGTTCTTC
TRBV30	TRBJ1-4	.	TRBD1	CAWLHRDRGTTNEKLFF	TGTGCCTGGCTCCACCGGGACAGGGGAACAACTAATGAAAAACTGTTTTTT
TRBV6-6	TRBJ1-3	.	.	CASSYWASPGNTIYF	TGTGCCAGCAGTTACTGGGCATCGCCCGGAAACACCATATATTTT